Listed here are 10 T cell receptor beta chains from one sample, sequenced in a study of T-cell reconstitution after alpha-beta-depleted transplantation in children. Preparation of the TCRbeta library used unique molecular identifiers. TCRdb recomputed calls from the PCR reads with MiXCR, one row per CDR3 protein. The data show just under 350,000 distinct CDR3 sequences, 15% to 20% seen once. The sequencing here drew on PBMCs, mostly from graft donor cells, taken 360 days after TCRalphabeta/CD19-depleted stem cell transplant. The receptors stem from a male patient aged 2 to 9 who had a stem cell transplant for acute lymphoblastic leukemia, so the T cells may come from the graft donor.

The V gene is TRBV9, the J gene TRBJ2-5, with D perhaps TRBD1 (6 bases). The V gene's germline CDR1 is SGDLS and CDR2 YYNGEE. The CDR3 totals 15 residues. Trimming cost V 0 bases and J 2 bases, with 11 bases left between them. The CDR3 nucleotides are TGTGCCAGCAGCGTAGGAACAGGGCCTCAAGAGACCCAGTACTTC. Its translation: CASSVGTGPQETQYF.

This clonotype was detected a few times. The chain employs TRBV10-3 and TRBJ2-7; TRBD1 aligns across 11 bases. Germline CDR1 and CDR2: ENHRY and SYGVKD. The V gene end was trimmed by 6 bases and the J gene end by 3 bases; junction bases not matched to a gene: 7. The CDR3 covers 15 residues. This CDR3 reads CAISLPGQGVYEQYF. CDR3 DNA: TGTGCCATCAGCCTACCGGGACAGGGGGTCTACGAGCAGTACTTC.

The J gene is TRBJ2-5, the V gene TRBV5-1; 7 bases are shared with TRBD1. The J segment lost 9 bases and the V segment lost 0 bases, leaving 11 bases of the junction unmatched. Germline-derived CDR1 and CDR2 are SGHRS and YFSETQ. The CDR3 runs 15 residues. This CDR3 is CASSLAGQWVEAQYF. CDR3 DNA sequence: TGCGCCAGCAGCTTGGCGGGACAGTGGGTGGAGGCCCAGTACTTC.

This clonotype was detected a few times. The V call is TRBV7-9, the J call TRBJ2-2; D remains ambiguous. CDR3 length equals 14 residues. The ends were cut back, 5 bases at V and 1 base at J, with 8 bases in the middle. Germline V gene data show CDR1 as SEHNR and CDR2 as FQNEAQ (reference sequence). CDR3 DNA sequence: TGTGCCAGCAGCGTCGACTGGAACACCGGGGAGCTGTTTTTT. Its translation: CASSVDWNTGELFF. Together with reference TRBV7-9 and TRBJ2-2, the CDR3 gives the full variable domain: DTGVSQNPRHKITKRGQNVTFRCDPISEHNRLYWYRQTLGQGPEFLTYFQNEAQLEKSRLLSDRFSAERPKGSFSTLEIQRTEQGDSAMYLCASSVDWNTGELFFGEGSRLTVL.

The rearrangement joins TRBV4-3 to TRBJ2-3, with D possibly TRBD2 on 5 matching bases. The germline V gene has CDR1 LGHNA and CDR2 YSLEER. The CDR3 sequence is 17 residues long. V lost 0 bases and J lost 0, with 13 bases in between. In DNA form, the CDR3 reads TGCGCCAGCAGCCAAGACAGCGGAACCGCTAGCACAGATACGCAGTATTTT. Amino acids: CASSQDSGTASTDTQYF.

This clonotype was seen a few times. This chain connects TRBV5-6 to TRBJ1-1, with 7 bases identical to TRBD1. J was trimmed by 1 base and V by 0 bases; bases with no gene match: 3. The CDR3 extends over 15 amino acids. Per germline, CDR1 SGHDT and CDR2 YYEEEE. The CDR3 nucleotides read TGTGCCAGCAGCTTGGGACAGGGTTGGAACACTGAAGCTTTCTTT. Its translation is CASSLGQGWNTEAFF.

This clonotype was counted a few times. The chain has TRBV7-9 and TRBJ2-2; D unclear. This CDR3 spans 13 amino acids. Trimming cost V 5 bases and J 6 bases, with 10 bases left between them. CDR1 and CDR2 (germline): SEHNR, FQNEAQ (reference sequence). The chain's CDR3 is CASSGQEAGELFF. DNA for the CDR3: TGTGCCAGCAGCGGGCAGGAAGCCGGGGAGCTGTTTTTT. Filled out from reference TRBV7-9 and TRBJ2-2, the complete variable domain reads DTGVSQNPRHKITKRGQNVTFRCDPISEHNRLYWYRQTLGQGPEFLTYFQNEAQLEKSRLLSDRFSAERPKGSFSTLEIQRTEQGDSAMYLCASSGQEAGELFFGEGSRLTVL.

The chain is built from TRBV5-1 and TRBJ1-4; the D gene is possibly TRBD1 (6 bases). The V end was cut by 4 bases, the J end by 8 bases, with 15 bases between. The CDR3 loop spans 14 amino acids. Germline values: CDR1 SGHRS, CDR2 YFSETQ. The DNA for the CDR3 is TGCGCCAGCAGCACTGGGGGCGGGTTCGAAAAACTGTTTTTT. It translates to CASSTGGGFEKLFF.

The chain recombines TRBV19 with TRBJ2-6; 7 bases are shared with TRBD2. This CDR3 has 16 amino acids. The V segment lost 3 bases and the J segment 2 bases; nucleotides outside the gene matches: 4. The germline CDR1 and CDR2 sequences are LNHDA and SQIVND (reference sequence). CDR3 protein: CASSMRAGAGANVLTF. CDR3 DNA sequence: TGTGCCAGTAGTATGCGGGCGGGGGCTGGGGCCAACGTCCTGACTTTC.

V and J are TRBV9 and TRBJ2-4, with no clear D. Germline V CDR1 and CDR2: SGDLS, YYNGEE. V dropped 0 bases and J dropped 8 bases, with 12 bases sitting between them. CDR3 length: 14 amino acids. The CDR3 protein is CASSVVPKKDIQYF. The CDR3 bases are TGTGCCAGCAGCGTAGTCCCGAAAAAAGACATTCAGTACTTC.